This record concerns one TCR beta chain sequence. The target antigen is unknown. Indicated treatment: approximately 9-day PBMC culture with coronavirus spike peptide pools or control peptides (ViraFEST assay). Each well held under 2.5 million PBMCs in IL-2 (10 IU/ml) medium with 10 ug/ml peptide pools. The sample comes from a study of vaccination and CD4 T cells after COVID-19. Overall study context: Typically, post-vaccine samples were obtained a median roughly 75 days after dose two, within a range of 14 to 241.

Oncomine TCR Beta short-read sequencing was applied to DNA from cultured CD4+ T cells. TCRdb recomputed calls from the PCR reads with MiXCR, one row per CDR3 protein. This sample yields about 20,000 distinct CDR3 sequences, of which 45% to 65% are seen a single time; under 7% belongs to the top ten. This sequence was found in a human donor who had recovered from COVID-19. The sequenced sample consisted of CD4+ T cells from blood, cultured in vitro.

CDR3 in amino acids: CASSRTTGNYEQYF. DNA for the CDR3: TGTGCCAGCAGCCGCACGACAGGGAACTACGAGCAGTACTTC. The rearrangement uses TRBV7-2 and TRBJ2-7; TRBD1 agrees at 7 bases. Germline CDR1 SGHTA, CDR2 FQGNSA. Trimming removed 5 bases from V and 3 bases from J; junction bases left unmatched: 7. The CDR3 totals 14 residues.